This T cell receptor beta chain was observed in a study of metastatic and nonmetastatic thyroid tumors. Study overall: Repertoire comparison spanned blood and tumor or nodule tissue of malignant and benign thyroid patients. Study-level findings and limits: For both blood and tumor, malignant thyroid tumors reportedly showed significantly higher TCR beta diversity than benign nodules did.

Under the authors' procedure: The authors used CDR3 differences across clinicopathological groups to build a distant-metastasis classifier for papillary thyroid cancer. TCRdb redid the clone calls on the PCR reads using MiXCR. The authors' filters were not applied to this entry. This table holds approximately 30,000 clones, around 3.5% found once. No treatment of any kind had been given to any patient before thyroid surgery. Trimming removed 4 bases from V and 4 bases from J, with 10 bases in between. This CDR3 spans 12 amino acids. Germline CDR1 DFQATT, CDR2 SNEGSKA (reference sequence). As to this clone: The antigen remains undetermined.

This TCR was recovered from a male donor with papillary thyroid cancer or a benign thyroid nodule (not recorded which). Some clones in this sample may be carry-over from other donors' samples. Input material: blood. This chain links TRBV20-1 with TRBJ1-2; a weak D match, TRBD1 (5 bases). The CDR3 DNA reads as TGCAGTGCTATCGGGACCGGCTATGGCTACACCTTC. The encoded protein is CSAIGTGYGYTF.